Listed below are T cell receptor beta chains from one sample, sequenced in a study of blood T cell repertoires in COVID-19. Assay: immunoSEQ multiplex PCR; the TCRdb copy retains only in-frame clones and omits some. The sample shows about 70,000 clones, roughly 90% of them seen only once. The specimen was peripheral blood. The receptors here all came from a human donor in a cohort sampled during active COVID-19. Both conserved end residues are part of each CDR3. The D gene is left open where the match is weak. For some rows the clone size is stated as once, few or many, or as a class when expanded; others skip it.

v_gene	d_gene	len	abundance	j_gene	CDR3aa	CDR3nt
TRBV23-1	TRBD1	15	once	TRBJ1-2	CASSQPGQFHYGYTF	TGCGCCAGCAGTCAACCGGGACAGTTTCACTATGGCTACACCTTC
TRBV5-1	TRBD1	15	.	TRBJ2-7	CASSLGDRDSYEQYF	TGCGCCAGCAGCTTGGGCGACAGGGACTCCTACGAGCAGTACTTC
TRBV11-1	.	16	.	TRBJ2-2	CASSLGPRSRTGELFF	TGTGCCAGCAGCTTAGGCCCTAGAAGCCGCACCGGGGAGCTGTTTTTT
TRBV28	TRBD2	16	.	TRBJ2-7	CASSQQTSGRRNEQYF	TGTGCCAGCAGTCAACAGACTAGCGGGAGACGAAACGAGCAGTACTTC
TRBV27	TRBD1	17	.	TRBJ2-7	CASSLSWRGGSTYEQYF	TGTGCCAGCAGTTTATCGTGGCGAGGGGGCTCTACCTACGAGCAGTACTTC
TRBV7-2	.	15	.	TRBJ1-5	CASSLARVSNQPQHF	TGTGCCAGCAGCTTAGCGAGGGTTAGCAATCAGCCCCAGCATTTT
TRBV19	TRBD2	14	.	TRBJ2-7	CASSWRESSYEQYF	TGTGCCAGTAGCTGGCGGGAGAGCTCCTACGAGCAGTACTTC
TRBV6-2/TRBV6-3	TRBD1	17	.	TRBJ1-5	CASSYSPDRGPNQPQHF	TGTGCCAGCAGTTACTCTCCGGACAGGGGCCCCAATCAGCCCCAGCATTTT
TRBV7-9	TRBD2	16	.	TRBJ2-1	CASSPSGGSSYNEQFF	TGTGCCAGCAGCCCCAGCGGGGGGAGCTCCTACAATGAGCAGTTCTTC
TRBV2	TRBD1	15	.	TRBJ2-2	CASSVQGANTGELFF	TGTGCCAGCAGTGTTCAGGGGGCTAACACCGGGGAGCTGTTTTTT
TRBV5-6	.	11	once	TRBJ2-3	CASKRTDTQYF	TGTGCCAGCAAGAGGACAGATACGCAGTATTTT
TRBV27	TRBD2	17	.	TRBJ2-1	CASSSQTSGRHSNEQFF	TGTGCCAGCAGTTCACAGACTAGCGGGAGGCATTCAAATGAGCAGTTCTTC